Presented here are 23 T cell receptor beta chains from one specimen sequenced in a study of blood T cell repertoires in COVID-19. Some clones are missing from TCRdb's copy, which holds only in-frame ones; the method was immunoSEQ multiplex PCR. The repertoire holds about 87,000 clones, with approximately 79% as singletons. Sequencing was performed on peripheral blood. These receptors were collected from a woman older than 75 with active or convalescent COVID-19.

The genes are TRBV9 and TRBJ2-5; 7 bases agree with TRBD1. The ends lost 4 bases at V and 4 bases at J; junction bases unmatched: 13. Germline assignment: CDR1 SGDLS and CDR2 YYNGEE. CDR3 length: 16 residues. The CDR3 DNA is TGTGCCAGCAGCCGCAACCTACAGGGGAAGGGAGAGACCCAGTACTTC. Translating gives CASSRNLQGKGETQYF.

V gene TRBV21-1 combines with J gene TRBJ1-6; the table's D call, TRBD1, has no DNA check behind it. TRBV21-1 is a pseudogene. This CDR3 is 16 amino acids long. The CDR3 DNA is TGTGCCAGCACCGCGACAGGTTTGAACTATAATTCACCCCTCCACTTT. Encoded protein: CASTATGLNYNSPLHF.

V and J are TRBV7-9 and TRBJ1-1, with unresolved D. Per the germline V gene, CDR1 is SEHNR and CDR2 is FQNEAQ (reference sequence). V lost 1 base to trimming and J lost 1 base, with 4 bases between them. CDR3 length equals 13 residues. The CDR3 DNA is TGTGCCAGCAGCTTAGTAGAGAACACTGAAGCTTTCTTT. Translation: CASSLVENTEAFF.

The chain links TRBV28 to TRBJ2-3; 8 positions agree with TRBD1. The CDR3 has 15 residues. Germline CDR1 MDHEN, CDR2 SYDVKM. Trimming cost V 6 bases and J 0 bases; bases outside gene matches: 5. The CDR3 region is CASSQTGVSTDTQYF. CDR3 bases: TGTGCCAGCAGCCAGACAGGGGTTAGCACAGATACGCAGTATTTT.

The J gene is TRBJ1-3, the V gene TRBV9, with TRBD1 matching over 7 bases. Germline CDR1 and CDR2: SGDLS and YYNGEE. Trimming at V came to 4 bases and at J to 0 bases, leaving 7 bases not matched to a gene. There are 16 residues in the CDR3. The CDR3 coding sequence is TGTGCCAGCAGCTCAGGGGGAAGAAGCTCTGGAAACACCATATATTTT. Its protein is CASSSGGRSSGNTIYF.

This rearrangement joins TRBV19 to TRBJ2-1; 7 bases are a match to TRBD2. The junction had 4 bases not matched to a gene; V was cut back by 9 bases and J by 8 bases. Germline V lookup: CDR1 LNHDA, CDR2 SQIVND (reference sequence). There are 11 residues in the CDR3. The CDR3 DNA reads TGTGCCAGGGGGGGGAAGGATGAGCAGTTCTTC. It specifies CARGGKDEQFF.

This chain uses TRBV6-2 or TRBV6-3 with TRBJ1-1; D gene unclear. Germline lookup yields CDR1 MNHEY and CDR2 SVGEGT. The CDR3 consists of 14 residues. Trimming cost V 1 base and J 6 bases, with 12 bases left between them. The CDR3 loop is CASSYLGSSAEAFF. The CDR3 nucleotides are TGTGCCAGCAGTTACTTGGGGAGCTCTGCTGAAGCTTTCTTT.

V and J are TRBV6-2 or TRBV6-3 and TRBJ1-6; D might be TRBD1 (5 bases). Per germline, CDR1 MNHEY and CDR2 SVGEGT. V shed 2 bases and J shed 9 bases, with 11 bases lying between them. The CDR3 contains 14 residues. The CDR3 coding sequence is TGTGCCAGCAGTTACCTCCAGGGTACTTCACCCCTCCACTTT. Its translation is CASSYLQGTSPLHF.

This rearrangement joins TRBV3-1 (or the pseudogene TRBV3-2) to TRBJ2-5; TRBD2 might be the D (5 bases). Germline V gene data show CDR1 as LGHDT and CDR2 as YNNKEL (reference sequence). The V end was cut by 7 bases, the J end by 7 bases, with 16 bases between. CDR3 length: 13 residues. The CDR3 nucleotides are TGTGCCAGCATCCGTGGGGTGGCGGGGACCCAGTACTTC. Its protein product is CASIRGVAGTQYF.

A few counts support this clone. The same CDR3 can be traced to other DNA sequences in this sample. The J gene is TRBJ2-1, the V gene TRBV5-5, with 8 bases fitting TRBD2. V lost 0 bases and J lost 3; bases outside the gene matches: 5. The CDR3 is 16 residues long. Per the germline V gene, CDR1 is SGHKS and CDR2 is YYEKEE (reference sequence). The CDR3 loop reads CASSLGRGASYNEQFF. CDR3 DNA: TGTGCCAGCAGCTTGGGGCGGGGGGCTAGCTACAATGAGCAGTTCTTC.

The chain employs TRBV7-9 and TRBJ1-2, with TRBD1 identical over 7 bases. V shed 9 bases and J 2 bases; nucleotides not matched to a gene: 9. There are 14 residues in the CDR3. Per germline, CDR1 SEHNR and CDR2 FQNEAQ (reference sequence). In DNA, the CDR3 is TGTGCCAGTGGGGTGGGGACAGACAACTATGGCTACACCTTC. Translation gives CASGVGTDNYGYTF.

This clone was counted a few times. The chain recombines TRBV7-2 with TRBJ2-5; D not certain. The germline V gene has CDR1 SGHTA and CDR2 FQGNSA. This CDR3 has 10 residues. V shed 8 bases and J shed 5 bases, with 6 bases lying between them. The CDR3 coding sequence is TGTGCCAGCTCGGAGGAGACCCAGTACTTC. It codes for CASSEETQYF.

V is TRBV5-1 and J is TRBJ1-1, with D possibly matching TRBD1 (6 bases). The V gene lost 4 bases and the J gene lost 2 bases, with 9 bases spanning the gap. Germline V gene data show CDR1 as SGHRS and CDR2 as YFSETQ. The CDR3 length is 13 residues. The CDR3 nucleotides are TGCGCCAGCAGCCCGGGACACAACACTGAAGCTTTCTTT. It translates to CASSPGHNTEAFF.

This chain joins TRBV5-4 and TRBJ1-2, with D possibly matching TRBD1 (5 bases). Between the trimmed V and J ends, which lost 1 base and 4 bases, there was a span of 8 bases. This CDR3 contains 13 residues. Germline assignment: CDR1 SGHNT and CDR2 YYREEE (reference sequence). The CDR3, as DNA: TGTGCCAGCAGCTTGAGTCAGGGCTATGGCTACACCTTC. Amino acid sequence: CASSLSQGYGYTF.

The chain uses TRBV7-2 and TRBJ1-1; a weak D match, TRBD1 (5 bases). Germline V gene lookup returns CDR1 SGHTA and CDR2 FQGNSA. This CDR3 has 18 amino acids. V was cut by 2 bases and J by 3 bases, with 22 bases left in between. CDR3 in DNA: TGTGCCAGCAGCTTAAGGGGTCCGTCAGCCCCAAGGGACACTGAAGCTTTCTTT. Residues: CASSLRGPSAPRDTEAFF. The full variable domain, with the rest looked up from reference TRBV7-2 and TRBJ1-1, is GAGVSQSPSNKVTEKGKDVELRCDPISGHTALYWYRQSLGQGLEFLIYFQGNSAPDKSGLPSDRFSAERTGGSVSTLTIQRTQQEDSAVYLCASSLRGPSAPRDTEAFFGQGTRLTVV.

The rearrangement joins TRBV10-3 to TRBJ2-6, with TRBD2 matching over 8 bases. The CDR3 is 16 amino acids. CDR1 and CDR2 (germline): ENHRY, SYGVKD. J was trimmed by 4 bases and V by 2 bases; bases with no gene match: 4. The CDR3 nucleotides read TGTGCCATCAGTGAGCGGGGGGGCCTCGGGGCCAACGTCCTGACTTTC. Translating gives CAISERGGLGANVLTF.

This clone has a single count. The chain is built from TRBV5-1 and TRBJ1-2; 9 positions match TRBD1. V was clipped by 4 bases and J by 9 bases; unmatched bases: 4. The CDR3 runs to 12 residues. CDR1 and CDR2 (germline): SGHRS, YFSETQ. Written as DNA, the CDR3 is TGCGCCAGCAGCACGGGACAGGGAAGCTACACCTTC. Its protein product is CASSTGQGSYTF.

This chain's CDR3 is CASGPHPGGYSNQPQHF. The CDR3 DNA follows: TGTGCTAGTGGTCCCCATCCGGGCGGGTATAGCAATCAGCCCCAGCATTTT. This chain connects TRBV12-5 to TRBJ1-5; D not resolved. The V end was cut by 5 bases, the J end by 0 bases, with 17 bases between. The CDR3 is made up of 17 amino acids. In germline, CDR1 is LGHNT, CDR2 FRNRAP.

A single count supports this clone. V usage is TRBV5-1 and J usage is TRBJ2-5; 10 nucleotides agree with TRBD2. V was clipped by 4 bases and J by 4 bases; unmatched bases: 7. The CDR3 is made up of 15 amino acids. Germline loops: CDR1 SGHRS, CDR2 YFSETQ. Here the CDR3 reads CASSNLAGAPETQYF. The CDR3 coding sequence is TGCGCCAGCAGCAATCTAGCGGGAGCCCCAGAGACCCAGTACTTC.

The chain combines TRBV5-4 with TRBJ1-6; D is ambiguous. The CDR3 sequence is 13 residues long. With 1 base removed from V and 6 bases from J, the gap between germline ends came to 5 bases. The germline V gene encodes CDR1 SGHNT and CDR2 YYREEE (reference sequence). The CDR3 DNA is TGTGCCAGCAGCTTGACGGGTAATTCACCCCTCCACTTT. Amino acid sequence: CASSLTGNSPLHF.

The V and J genes are TRBV27 and TRBJ1-5; TRBD1 might be the D (5 bases). V lost 3 bases and J lost 4, with 13 bases in between. The V gene's germline CDR1 is MNHEY and CDR2 SMNVEV (reference sequence). The CDR3 sequence is 15 residues long. CDR3 DNA sequence: TGTGCCAGCAGTTTTAGAGGTCAGGGTAATCAGCCCCAGCATTTT. This encodes CASSFRGQGNQPQHF.

The rearrangement joins TRBV6-2 or TRBV6-3 to TRBJ2-7; TRBD2 matches at 13 bases. CDR1 and CDR2 (germline): MNHEY, SVGEGT. J gave up 5 bases and V 0 bases, and 1 base lay outside the gene matches. CDR3 length: 15 amino acids. CDR3 in DNA: TGTGCCAGCAGTTACTCTACTAGCGGGAGGGACGAGCAGTACTTC. This sequence encodes CASSYSTSGRDEQYF.

V is TRBV24-1 and J is TRBJ2-2; no clear D gene. The V and J ends lost 4 bases and 4 bases respectively, with 15 bases between them. The CDR3 contains 16 residues. Looked up from germline, CDR1 is KGHDR and CDR2 is SFDVKD. This CDR3 is CATSEAEPTITGELFF. CDR3 nucleotides: TGTGCCACCAGTGAGGCGGAACCTACGATCACCGGGGAGCTGTTTTTT.